This T cell receptor beta chain was retrieved from a study of blood T cells in healthy people across ages. Study-wide results and limits: PBMCs left unsorted prevented a conclusive naive versus antigen-experienced comparison.

A remark on this clonotype: The antigen remains unidentified.

PCR was performed a second time for about 7 to 12 cycles using a sample-barcoded 5' primer and a J-beta primer mix. Using its own MiXCR run on the 5' RACE reads, TCRdb lists one record per CDR3 protein. Of about 780,000 distinct CDR3 sequences detected, 35% to 50% appear once; the ten largest clones hold over 15%. Germline CDR1 is SGHRS and CDR2 is YFSETQ. V trimming: 0 bases; J trimming: 0 bases; junction bases outside the gene matches: 5. CDR3 length: 18 residues. Isolated per sample were at least 7 million PBMCs. The V call is TRBV5-1, the J call TRBJ2-1, with 11 bases aligning to TRBD2. Sequenced material: blood. The sequence came from an elderly man in good health. The CDR3, as DNA: TGCGCCAGCAGCTTGGAAGGACTAGCGGGCCTCTCCTACAATGAGCAGTTCTTC. Amino acids: CASSLEGLAGLSYNEQFF.